This TCR beta chain was recovered during a study of vaccination and CD4 T cells after COVID-19. Treatment of the sample: roughly 11-day PBMC culture with coronavirus spike peptide pools or control peptides (ViraFEST assay). CD4+ T cells that had been cultured provided DNA sequenced with the Oncomine TCR Beta short-read assay. Each CDR3 protein is one row after TCRdb ran MiXCR on the PCR reads. Counted here are 15,000 to 20,000 distinct CDR3 sequences, 40% to 50% occurring once; the ten biggest clones make up roughly 14%. About this clonotype itself: The antigen is unknown.

V lost 4 bases to trimming and J lost 4 bases, with 13 bases between them. Germline V gene sequence: CDR1 MNHEY, CDR2 SVGAGI. The CDR3 extends over 15 amino acids. This clonotype was sampled from a human donor with COVID-19. The V gene is TRBV6-5, the J gene TRBJ2-2; perhaps TRBD2 as D (6 bases). The sample consisted of cultured CD4+ T cells from blood. CDR3 sequence (DNA): TGTGCCAGCAGTTCATGGGGGGAAGGCACCGGGGAGCTGTTTTTT. Protein product: CASSSWGEGTGELFF.